This T cell receptor (beta chain) is from a study of cytomegalovirus exposure and HLA in healthy donors. Study-level results: In vitro checks showed that three CMV-associated chains really do target CMV antigens.

Donors showed nominal health when sampled, although they likely had unrecorded immune exposures. It was with 60 Vbeta and 13 Jbeta primers that the PCR ran. TCRdb's table, derived via immunoSEQ multiplex PCR, lists solely in-frame clones and lacks some. The sample gives about 180,000 clones, around 83% of which show up once; more than 0.95% is in the top ten. Notes on this clone: Its antigen is currently unknown.

This CDR3 is built from 15 residues. Trimming cost V 4 bases and J 4 bases, with 17 bases left between them. Germline CDR1 SGHRS, CDR2 YFSETQ. The genes are TRBV5-1 and TRBJ2-5; D might be TRBD2 (7 bases). The sequenced sample consisted of PBMCs. This clonotype originated in a girl aged 2 to 9 in good health and CMV-seropositive. This CDR3 reads CASSRGAGDVETQYF. The CDR3 DNA follows: TGCGCCAGCAGCCGGGGGGCGGGGGACGTAGAGACCCAGTACTTC.